The 6 T cell receptor beta chains below come from one sample, sequenced in a study of blood T cell repertoires in COVID-19. Here immunoSEQ multiplex PCR was the method, and the copy in TCRdb shows in-frame clones only, minus some. The sample carries a few hundred thousand clones, roughly 82% recorded once. The source material was peripheral blood. These receptors were collected from a woman between 35 and 50 years old who had recovered from COVID-19.

The chain uses TRBV27 and TRBJ1-2; weak D call: TRBD1 (5 bases). The CDR3 is 13 residues long. The germline V gene has CDR1 MNHEY and CDR2 SMNVEV (reference sequence). V was clipped by 0 bases and J by 6 bases, with 8 bases between them. CDR3 loop: CASSLSAGNGYTF. The CDR3 DNA follows: TGTGCCAGCAGTTTATCCGCAGGGAATGGCTACACCTTC.

The genes are TRBV3-1 (or the pseudogene TRBV3-2) and TRBJ1-5; D may be TRBD1 (5 bases). The V end lost 2 bases, the J end lost 6 bases, and 20 bases lay between the germline ends. The V gene's germline CDR1 is LGHDT and CDR2 YNNKEL (reference sequence). The CDR3 spans 17 residues. The CDR3 sequence is CASSQSFRGGVGQPQHF. In nucleotides, the CDR3 is TGTGCCAGCAGCCAAAGTTTTCGGGGAGGGGTGGGTCAGCCCCAGCATTTT.

The chain employs TRBV3-1 (or the pseudogene TRBV3-2) and TRBJ2-5; D may be TRBD1 (5 bases). Looked up from germline, CDR1 is LGHDT and CDR2 is YNNKEL (reference sequence). The CDR3 consists of 14 residues. Trimming stripped 6 bases from V and 1 base from J, with 12 bases between. The CDR3: CASRGWGGQETQYF. The DNA of the CDR3 is TGTGCCAGCAGAGGTTGGGGCGGCCAAGAGACCCAGTACTTC.

The gene calls are TRBV6-6 and TRBJ2-1, with D possibly TRBD1 on 6 matching bases. Germline V gene sequence: CDR1 MNHNY, CDR2 SVGAGI (reference sequence). The V end was cut by 2 bases, the J end by 0 bases, with 8 bases between. This CDR3 is 15 amino acids long. CDR3 in amino acids: CASSYDRSSYNEQFF. The CDR3 nucleotides are TGTGCCAGCAGTTACGACAGGAGCTCCTACAATGAGCAGTTCTTC.

The chain combines TRBV9 with TRBJ2-7; D is undetermined. The CDR3 consists of 13 residues. V lost 5 bases and J lost 3, with 12 bases in between. Looked up from germline, CDR1 is SGDLS and CDR2 is YYNGEE. The CDR3 DNA is TGTGCCAGCAGTAGGCAGACAAACTACGAGCAGTACTTC. Translating it yields CASSRQTNYEQYF. Complete variable domain (other parts from reference TRBV9 and TRBJ2-7): DSGVTQTPKHLITATGQRVTLRCSPRSGDLSVYWYQQSLDQGLQFLIQYYNGEERAKGNILERFSAQQFPDLHSELNLSSLELGDSALYFCASSRQTNYEQYFGPGTRLTVT.

In this sample, this clone turned up once. CDR3 loop: CATESGQGPADTQYF. Here the CDR3 DNA reads TGTGCCACCGAATCGGGACAGGGTCCCGCAGATACGCAGTATTTT. The rearrangement uses TRBV2 and TRBJ2-3, with 9 bases that match TRBD1. The germline V gene encodes CDR1 SNHLY and CDR2 FYNNEI. V lost 10 bases, J lost 4 bases, and 12 bases stayed unmatched. The CDR3 is 15 amino acids.